The source of this T cell receptor beta chain is a study of T cell responses to AZD1222 COVID-19 vaccine. General observations from the study: Clonal diversity was possibly underestimated, and the donors were mostly white British, with more females.

Details on this clone: Its target is unknown.

CDR1 and CDR2 from the germline V gene are KGHDR and SFDVKD. V lost 6 bases and J 5 bases, leaving 9 bases between the germline ends. The CDR3 is made up of 12 amino acids. TCRdb's copy holds only in-frame clones and misses some; the assay was immunoSEQ multiplex PCR. This table holds 130,000 to 150,000 clones, 92% found once. The rearrangement uses TRBV24-1 and TRBJ1-1; D remains ambiguous. The TCR comes from an adult in good health. Specimen: peripheral blood, collected on day 0 of AZD1222 vaccination. This chain's CDR3 is CATSHGETEAFF. In nucleotides, the CDR3 is TGTGCCACCAGTCACGGAGAGACTGAAGCTTTCTTT.